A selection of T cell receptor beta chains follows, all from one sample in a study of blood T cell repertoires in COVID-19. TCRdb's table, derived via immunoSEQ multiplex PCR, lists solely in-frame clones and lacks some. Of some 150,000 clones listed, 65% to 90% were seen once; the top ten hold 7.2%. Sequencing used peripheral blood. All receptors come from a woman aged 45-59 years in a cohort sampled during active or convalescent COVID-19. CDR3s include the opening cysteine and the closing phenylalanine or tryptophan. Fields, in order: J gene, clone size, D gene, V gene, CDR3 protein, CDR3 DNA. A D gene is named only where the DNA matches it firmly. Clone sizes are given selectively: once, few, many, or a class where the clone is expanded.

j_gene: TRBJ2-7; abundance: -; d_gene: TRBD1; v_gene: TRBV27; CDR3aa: CASSSPGTGSYEQYF; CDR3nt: TGTGCCAGCAGTTCCCCCGGGACAGGGTCCTACGAGCAGTACTTC
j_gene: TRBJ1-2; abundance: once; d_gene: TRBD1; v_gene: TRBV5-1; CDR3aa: CASSLPGTGLTNYGYTF; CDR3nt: TGCGCCAGCAGCTTGCCCGGGACAGGGCTGACTAACTATGGCTACACCTTC
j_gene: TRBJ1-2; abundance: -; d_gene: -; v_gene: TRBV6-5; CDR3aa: CASSYGAGPSLYGYTF; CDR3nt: TGTGCCAGCAGTTACGGGGCAGGGCCCTCCCTCTATGGCTACACCTTC
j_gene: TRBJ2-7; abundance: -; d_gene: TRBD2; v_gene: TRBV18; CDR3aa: CASSPLTSGGPSSYEQYF; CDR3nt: TGTGCCAGCTCACCACTGACTAGCGGGGGCCCGAGCTCCTACGAGCAGTACTTC
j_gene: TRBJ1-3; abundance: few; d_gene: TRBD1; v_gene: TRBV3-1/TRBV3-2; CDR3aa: CASSQGRTGRFSGNTIYF; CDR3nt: TGTGCCAGCAGCCAGGGACGGACAGGGCGTTTCTCTGGAAACACCATATATTTT
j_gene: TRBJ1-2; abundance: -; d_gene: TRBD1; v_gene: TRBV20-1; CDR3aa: CSAYDRDGYTF; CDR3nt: TGCAGTGCCTATGACAGGGATGGCTACACCTTC
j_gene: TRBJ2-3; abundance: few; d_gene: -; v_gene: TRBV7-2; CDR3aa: CASSPMAMATDTQYF; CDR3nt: TGTGCCAGCAGCCCCATGGCCATGGCCACAGATACGCAGTATTTT
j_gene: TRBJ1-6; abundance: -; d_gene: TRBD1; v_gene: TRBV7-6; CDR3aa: CASSLGSTGTGDSPLHF; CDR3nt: TGTGCCAGCAGCTTAGGATCAACCGGGACAGGGGACTCACCCCTCCACTTT
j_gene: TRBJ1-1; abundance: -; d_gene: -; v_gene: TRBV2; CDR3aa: CASSWAEDTEAFF; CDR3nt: TGTGCCAGCAGTTGGGCAGAAGACACTGAAGCTTTCTTT
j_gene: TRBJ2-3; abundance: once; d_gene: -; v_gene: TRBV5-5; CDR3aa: CASSLLSTDTQYF; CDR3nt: TGTGCCAGCAGCTTGTTAAGCACAGATACGCAGTATTTT
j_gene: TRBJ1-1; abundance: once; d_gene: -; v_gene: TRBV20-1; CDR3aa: CSASSQTEAFF; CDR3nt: TGCAGTGCTAGTTCCCAGACTGAAGCTTTCTTT
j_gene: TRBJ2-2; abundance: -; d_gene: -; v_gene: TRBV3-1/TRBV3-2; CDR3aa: CASSQGTGKNTGELFF; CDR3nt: TGTGCCAGCAGCCAAGGTACAGGGAAGAACACCGGGGAGCTGTTTTTT
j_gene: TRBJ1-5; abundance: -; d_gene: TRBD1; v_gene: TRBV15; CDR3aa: CATSQGPGGNQPQHF; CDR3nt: TGTGCCACCAGTCAGGGACCAGGGGGTAATCAGCCCCAGCATTTT
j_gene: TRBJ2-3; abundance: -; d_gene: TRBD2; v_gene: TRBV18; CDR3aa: CASSYSGGPPDTQYF; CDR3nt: TGTGCCAGCTCTTACTCGGGGGGGCCCCCAGATACGCAGTATTTT
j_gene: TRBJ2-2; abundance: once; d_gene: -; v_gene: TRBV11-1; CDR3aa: CASSSYGGELFF; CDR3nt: TGTGCCAGCAGCTCTTACGGCGGGGAGCTGTTTTTT
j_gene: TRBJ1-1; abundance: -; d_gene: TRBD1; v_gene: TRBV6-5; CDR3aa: CASRPPRGSTEAFF; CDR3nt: TGTGCCAGCAGGCCCCCCAGGGGGAGTACTGAAGCTTTCTTT
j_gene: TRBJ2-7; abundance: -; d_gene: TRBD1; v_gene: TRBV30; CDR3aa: CASLDRVAYEQYF; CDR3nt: TGTGCCTCCTTGGACAGGGTAGCCTACGAGCAGTACTTC
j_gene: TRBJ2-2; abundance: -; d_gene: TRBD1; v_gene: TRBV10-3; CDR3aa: CAIGGRTGSTGELFF; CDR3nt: TGTGCCATAGGGGGCCGGACAGGGTCCACCGGGGAGCTGTTTTTT
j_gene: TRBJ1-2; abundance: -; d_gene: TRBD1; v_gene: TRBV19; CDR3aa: CASSRATGGQGGIRYGYTF; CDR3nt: TGTGCCAGTAGTAGAGCAACGGGCGGACAGGGCGGCATACGGTATGGCTACACCTTC
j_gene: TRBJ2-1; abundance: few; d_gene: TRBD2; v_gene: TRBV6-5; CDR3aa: CASRSSGGAGDEQFF; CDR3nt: TGTGCCAGCAGAAGCAGCGGGGGGGCCGGAGATGAGCAGTTCTTC
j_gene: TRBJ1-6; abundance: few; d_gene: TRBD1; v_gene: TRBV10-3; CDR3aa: CAISADRENSPLHF; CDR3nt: TGTGCCATCAGTGCAGACAGGGAGAATTCACCCCTCCACTTT
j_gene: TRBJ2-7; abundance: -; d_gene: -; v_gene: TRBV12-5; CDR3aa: CASGLGRVHEQYF; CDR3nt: TGTGCTAGTGGTTTGGGCAGGGTCCACGAGCAGTACTTC
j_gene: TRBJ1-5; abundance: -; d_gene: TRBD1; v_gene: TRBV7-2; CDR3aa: CASSLGGTGINQPQHF; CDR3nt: TGTGCCAGCAGCTTAGGTGGGACAGGGATCAATCAGCCCCAGCATTTT
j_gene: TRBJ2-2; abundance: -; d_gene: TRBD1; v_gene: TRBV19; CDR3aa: CAATGTGRTGELFF; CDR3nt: TGTGCCGCAACCGGGACAGGGAGAACCGGGGAGCTGTTTTTT
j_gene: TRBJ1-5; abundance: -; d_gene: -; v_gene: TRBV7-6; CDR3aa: CASSPTWGVQPQHF; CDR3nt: TGTGCCAGCAGCCCAACCTGGGGGGTTCAGCCCCAGCATTTT
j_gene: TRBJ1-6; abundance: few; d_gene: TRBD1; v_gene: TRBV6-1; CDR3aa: CASSDQGGTSSPLHF; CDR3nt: TGTGCCAGCAGTGATCAAGGGGGCACGAGTTCACCCCTCCACTTT
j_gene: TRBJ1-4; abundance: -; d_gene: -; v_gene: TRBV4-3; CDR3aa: CASSPVGDEKLFF; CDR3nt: TGCGCCAGCAGCCCCGTCGGGGATGAAAAACTGTTTTTT
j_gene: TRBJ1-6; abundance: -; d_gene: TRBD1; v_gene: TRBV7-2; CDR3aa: CASSPGTGPNSPLHF; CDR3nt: TGTGCCAGCAGCCCCGGGACAGGGCCCAATTCACCCCTCCACTTT
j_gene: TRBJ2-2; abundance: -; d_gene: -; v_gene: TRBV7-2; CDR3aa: CASSFAGASNTGELFF; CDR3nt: TGTGCCAGCAGCTTTGCGGGGGCCTCGAACACCGGGGAGCTGTTTTTT
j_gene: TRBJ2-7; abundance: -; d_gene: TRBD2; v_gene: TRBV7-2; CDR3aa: CASSFSGGDDEQYF; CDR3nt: TGTGCCAGCAGCTTTAGCGGGGGGGACGACGAGCAGTACTTC
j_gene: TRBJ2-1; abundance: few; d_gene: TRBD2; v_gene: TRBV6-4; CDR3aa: CASSDSYASGTNNEQFF; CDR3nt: TGTGCCAGCAGTGACTCCTATGCTAGCGGGACCAACAATGAGCAGTTCTTC
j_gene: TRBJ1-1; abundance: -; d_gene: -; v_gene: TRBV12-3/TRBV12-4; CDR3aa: CASSQGTPEAFF; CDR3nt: TGTGCCAGCAGTCAGGGGACGCCTGAAGCTTTCTTT
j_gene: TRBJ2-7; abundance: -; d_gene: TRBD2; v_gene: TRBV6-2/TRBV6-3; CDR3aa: CASSSLAGGLISYEQYF; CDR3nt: TGTGCCAGCAGTTCACTAGCGGGGGGCCTTATCTCCTACGAGCAGTACTTC
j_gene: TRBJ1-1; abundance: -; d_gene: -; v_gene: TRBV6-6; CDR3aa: CASSYLLSGTEAFF; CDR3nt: TGTGCCAGCAGTTACCTCCTTTCAGGCACTGAAGCTTTCTTT
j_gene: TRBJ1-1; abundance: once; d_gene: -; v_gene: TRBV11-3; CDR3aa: CASSLGLNTEAFF; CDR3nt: TGTGCCAGCAGCCTCGGTTTGAACACTGAAGCTTTCTTT
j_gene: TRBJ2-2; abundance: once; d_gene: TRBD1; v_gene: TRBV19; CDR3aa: CATKPRGGQGGAGELFF; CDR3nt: TGTGCCACCAAACCCCGGGGGGGACAGGGGGGCGCCGGGGAGCTGTTTTTT
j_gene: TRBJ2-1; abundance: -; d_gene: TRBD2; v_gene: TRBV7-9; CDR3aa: CASSSGLYNEQFF; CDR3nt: TGTGCCAGCAGCTCGGGACTATACAATGAGCAGTTCTTC
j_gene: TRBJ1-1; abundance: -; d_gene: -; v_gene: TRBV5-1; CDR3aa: CASGLAGNTEAFF; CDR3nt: TGCGCCAGCGGTTTAGCGGGGAACACTGAAGCTTTCTTT
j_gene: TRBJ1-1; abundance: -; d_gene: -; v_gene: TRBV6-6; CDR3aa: CASNIGSYTEAFF; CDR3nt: TGTGCCAGCAATATCGGGTCGTACACTGAAGCTTTCTTT
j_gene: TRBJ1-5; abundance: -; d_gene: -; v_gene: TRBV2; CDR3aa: CASSELSAGSNQPQHF; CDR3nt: TGTGCCAGCAGTGAACTTTCGGCAGGCAGCAATCAGCCCCAGCATTTT
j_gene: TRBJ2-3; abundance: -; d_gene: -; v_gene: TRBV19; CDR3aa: CASSIRVSLDTQYF; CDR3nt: TGTGCCAGTAGTATTCGTGTTAGTTTGGATACGCAGTATTTT
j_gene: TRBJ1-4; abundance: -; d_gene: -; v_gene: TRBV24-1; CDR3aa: CATSDPKTGATNEKLFF; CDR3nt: TGTGCCACCAGTGACCCGAAAACCGGTGCAACTAATGAAAAACTGTTTTTT
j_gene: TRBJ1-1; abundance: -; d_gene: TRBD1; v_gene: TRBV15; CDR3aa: CATSRDRGQGNTEAFF; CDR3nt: TGTGCCACCAGCAGGGACAGGGGGCAAGGGAACACTGAAGCTTTCTTT
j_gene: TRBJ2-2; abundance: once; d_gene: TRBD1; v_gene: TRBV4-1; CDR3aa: CASSQDRDSTGELFF; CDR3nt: TGCGCCAGCAGCCAAGATAGGGACAGCACCGGGGAGCTGTTTTTT
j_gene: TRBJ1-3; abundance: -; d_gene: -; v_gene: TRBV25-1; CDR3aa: CASSRSSSGNTIYF; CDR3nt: TGTGCCAGCAGTCGGAGTAGCTCTGGAAACACCATATATTTT
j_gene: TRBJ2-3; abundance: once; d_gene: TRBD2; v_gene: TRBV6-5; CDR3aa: CASSYWGGDYTDTQYF; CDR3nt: TGTGCCAGCAGTTATTGGGGGGGAGACTACACAGATACGCAGTATTTT
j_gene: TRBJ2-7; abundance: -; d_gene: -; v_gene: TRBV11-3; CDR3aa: CASSLGSGQYEQYF; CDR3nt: TGTGCCAGCAGCTTAGGTAGCGGACAATACGAGCAGTACTTC
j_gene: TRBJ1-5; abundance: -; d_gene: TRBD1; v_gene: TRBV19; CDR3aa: CASSRGFYSNQPQHF; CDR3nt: TGTGCCAGTAGCAGGGGGTTCTATAGCAATCAGCCCCAGCATTTT
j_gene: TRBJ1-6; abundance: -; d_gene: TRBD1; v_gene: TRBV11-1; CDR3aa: CASSRGQWNSPLHF; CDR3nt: TGTGCCAGCAGTCGGGGACAGTGGAATTCACCCCTCCACTTT
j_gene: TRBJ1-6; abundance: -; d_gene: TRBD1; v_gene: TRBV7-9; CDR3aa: CASSLPRGTGSYNSPLHF; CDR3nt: TGTGCCAGCAGCTTACCCCGCGGGACAGGGTCCTATAATTCACCCCTCCACTTT
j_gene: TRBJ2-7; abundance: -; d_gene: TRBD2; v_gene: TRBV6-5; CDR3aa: CASSPLLAGSYEQYF; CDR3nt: TGTGCCAGCTCCCCATTACTAGCGGGGTCCTACGAGCAGTACTTC
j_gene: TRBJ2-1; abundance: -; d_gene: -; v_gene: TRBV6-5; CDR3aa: CASPLRAGSYNEQFF; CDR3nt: TGTGCCAGCCCCCTCCGGGCAGGGTCCTACAATGAGCAGTTCTTC
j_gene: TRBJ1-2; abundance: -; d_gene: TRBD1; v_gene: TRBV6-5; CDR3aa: CASSLTGDYGYTF; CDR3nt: TGTGCCAGCAGTTTAACAGGGGACTATGGCTACACCTTC
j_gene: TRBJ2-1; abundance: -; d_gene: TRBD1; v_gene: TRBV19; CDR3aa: CASIDKTGVYNEQFF; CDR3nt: TGTGCCAGCATCGATAAGACAGGGGTCTACAATGAGCAGTTCTTC
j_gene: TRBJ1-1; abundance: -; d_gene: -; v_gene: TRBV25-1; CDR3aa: CASSGYLVTEAFF; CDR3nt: TGTGCCAGCAGTGGATACCTTGTCACTGAAGCTTTCTTT
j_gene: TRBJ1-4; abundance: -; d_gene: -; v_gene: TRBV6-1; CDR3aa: CASSDGGANEKLFF; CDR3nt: TGTGCCAGCAGTGACGGGGGAGCTAATGAAAAACTGTTTTTT
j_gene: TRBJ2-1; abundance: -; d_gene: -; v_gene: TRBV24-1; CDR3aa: CATSHRTVPSYNEQFF; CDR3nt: TGTGCCACCAGTCACCGGACAGTACCATCCTACAATGAGCAGTTCTTC
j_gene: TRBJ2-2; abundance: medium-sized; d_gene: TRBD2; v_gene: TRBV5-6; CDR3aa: CASSPRVAGSGGELFF; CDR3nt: TGTGCCAGCAGCCCCCGGGTAGCGGGGTCGGGCGGGGAGCTGTTTTTT
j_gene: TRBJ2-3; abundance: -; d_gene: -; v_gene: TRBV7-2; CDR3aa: CASSLGPPTDTQYF; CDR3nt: TGTGCCAGCAGCTTAGGGCCCCCAACAGATACGCAGTATTTT